These T cell receptor beta chains were read from a single sample in a study of shared T cell receptors in the human thymus. The repertoire was sequenced with immunoSEQ multiplex PCR; TCRdb's copy has only in-frame clones and lacks some. The table lists more than 550,000 clones, 80% to 90% of them singletons. This sample also belongs to another study, concerning human thymus T cells.

Sequencing was carried out using thymocytes. The receptors stem from a girl in the first two years of life with a congenital heart defect. The CDR3 runs from the conserved cysteine through the conserved F or W. D genes are given only for firm matches. Clone size appears in some rows only: once, few, many, or a class for an expanded clone.

length	J	size	D	V	DNA	CDR3
17	TRBJ1-3	NA	NA	TRBV14	TGTGCCAGCAGCCGTAAAAAGACAGGTCCCTCTGGAAACACCATATATTTT	CASSRKKTGPSGNTIYF
19	TRBJ1-2	NA	NA	TRBV5-1	TGCGCCAGCAGCTTGGCGGCGAGGAGGACAGATCAACCTAACTATGGCTACACCTTC	CASSLAARRTDQPNYGYTF
14	TRBJ2-1	NA	NA	TRBV5-1	TGCGCCAGCAGCTTTTCTAGCTCCTACAATGAGCAGTTCTTC	CASSFSSSYNEQFF
17	TRBJ1-6	NA	TRBD1	TRBV2	TGTGCCAGCAGTGAACGAAGGGACAGCTCCTATAATTCACCCCTCCACTTT	CASSERRDSSYNSPLHF
15	TRBJ2-7	NA	TRBD1	TRBV19	TGTGCCAGTAGTGCCGGGACAGAAGACTCCTACGAGCAGTACTTC	CASSAGTEDSYEQYF
14	TRBJ1-5	once	NA	TRBV6-1	TGTGCCAGCACGAGGGGGAAACACAATCAGCCCCAGCATTTT	CASTRGKHNQPQHF
17	TRBJ1-2	NA	TRBD1	TRBV10-3	TGTGCCATCAGAAAGGACAGGGGAGGTTATCCTACCTATGGCTACACCTTC	CAIRKDRGGYPTYGYTF
14	TRBJ2-7	NA	NA	TRBV6-5	TGTGCCAGCAGTCTACACAGCCCGCGGGACGAGCAGTACTTC	CASSLHSPRDEQYF
14	TRBJ1-2	few	NA	TRBV28	TGTGCCAGCAGTTGGACTGTAGACCTCTATGGCTACACCTTC	CASSWTVDLYGYTF
12	TRBJ1-2	NA	TRBD1	TRBV29-1	TGCAGCGTTAAAGGACAGGTGAAGGGCTACACCTTC	CSVKGQVKGYTF
11	TRBJ1-1	NA	NA	TRBV27	TGTGCCGCCCTAGGAGGGGTCCATGCTTTCTTT	CAALGGVHAFF
20	TRBJ1-2	NA	TRBD1	TRBV2	TGTGCCAGCAGGAACCGAAGGCGGACAGGGGAGTTAATGCGGGACTATGGCTACACCTTC	CASRNRRRTGELMRDYGYTF
15	TRBJ2-1	few	NA	TRBV27	TGTGCCAGCAGTTTCGGGGTAGGAGTTAACAATGAGCAGTTCTTC	CASSFGVGVNNEQFF
12	TRBJ2-7	NA	NA	TRBV27	TGTGCCAGCAGTCTAGATGGCTACGAGCAGTACTTC	CASSLDGYEQYF
19	TRBJ2-7	NA	NA	TRBV27	TGTGCCAGCAGTTTATACTGGCGGGGTGATTCTCGCCCAACCTACGAGCAGTACTTC	CASSLYWRGDSRPTYEQYF
10	TRBJ2-6	NA	NA	TRBV20-1	TGCAGTGTGAGAGCCAACGTCCTGACTTTC	CSVRANVLTF
15	TRBJ2-1	NA	NA	TRBV14	TGTGCCAGCAGCCAAGAGCGGGGTTTTGGCAATGAGCAGTTCTTC	CASSQERGFGNEQFF
15	TRBJ1-2	NA	NA	TRBV4-3	TGCGCCAGCAGCCGTTCCGCGCAGGGTAACTATGGCTACACCTTC	CASSRSAQGNYGYTF
17	TRBJ2-3	NA	TRBD2	TRBV7-9	TGTGCCAATTTTCCTCAGCGGGGGGGCCGGGGCACAGATACGCAGTATTTT	CANFPQRGGRGTDTQYF
17	TRBJ2-3	NA	TRBD2	TRBV10-1	TGCGCCAGCAGTGAGTCGATAGCGGGGGCGCCCACAGATACGCAGTATTTT	CASSESIAGAPTDTQYF
13	TRBJ1-1	once	NA	TRBV6-1	TGTGCCAGCAGTCAACAGGGTACCGATGAAGCTTTCTTT	CASSQQGTDEAFF
18	TRBJ2-5	NA	NA	TRBV25-1	TGTGCCAGCAGTGAACTGCTCCCGGGGGACAGTAGGCGAGAGACCCAGTACTTC	CASSELLPGDSRRETQYF
15	TRBJ2-1	NA	TRBD1	TRBV5-6	TGTGCCAGCAGCGGGGGACAGGGGGCCTACAATGAGCAGTTCTTC	CASSGGQGAYNEQFF
11	TRBJ2-1	NA	NA	TRBV20-1	TGCGAAGCCGTACAGGGCAATGAGCAGTTCTTC	CEAVQGNEQFF
14	TRBJ1-2	NA	TRBD1	TRBV5-1	TGCGCCAGCAGCTGGGCCGGACAGGGGGGTGGCTACACCTTC	CASSWAGQGGGYTF
18	TRBJ2-7	NA	TRBD1	TRBV28	TGTGCCAGCAGTTTGTTTGTATCCGGGACAGGGTTTCCCTACGAGCAGTACTTC	CASSLFVSGTGFPYEQYF
15	TRBJ2-5	NA	NA	TRBV7-9	TGTGCCAGCAGCTTAGAGATGGACTTACAAGAGACCCAGTACTTC	CASSLEMDLQETQYF
14	TRBJ2-3	NA	NA	TRBV13	TGTGCCAGCATGGAAAGCGGGCGCACAGATACGCAGTATTTT	CASMESGRTDTQYF
15	TRBJ2-7	NA	TRBD1	TRBV5-1	TGCGCCAGCAGCTTGATGGGACAGGGATACTACGAGCAGTACTTC	CASSLMGQGYYEQYF
22	TRBJ2-3	NA	TRBD2	TRBV7-3	TGTGCCAGCAGCTTAGCCCCCCCGGGACTAGCGGGGGGGCTAGTCTTCACAGATACGCAGTATTTT	CASSLAPPGLAGGLVFTDTQYF
15	TRBJ2-3	NA	NA	TRBV14	TGTGCCAGCAGCCCACTGGGGCGAGTCACAGATACGCAGTATTTT	CASSPLGRVTDTQYF
15	TRBJ2-2	once	NA	TRBV28	TGTGCCAGTTACAAACAGGTTCCATCCACCGGGGAGCTGTTTTTT	CASYKQVPSTGELFF
15	TRBJ2-1	NA	NA	TRBV25-1	TGTGCCAGCAGTGAAGGGGACACCGCCTACAATGAGCAGTTCTTC	CASSEGDTAYNEQFF
14	TRBJ2-7	NA	NA	TRBV6-5	TGTGCCAGCAGCCAAAGGTGGGGGGCCTACGAGCAGTACTTC	CASSQRWGAYEQYF
14	TRBJ1-6	NA	NA	TRBV28	TGTGCCAGCACCCCAGGACAGATTAATTCACCCCTCCACTTT	CASTPGQINSPLHF
14	TRBJ2-5	NA	NA	TRBV9	TGTGCCAGCAGCGTTTCGACAGACCAAGAGACCCAGTACTTC	CASSVSTDQETQYF
14	TRBJ2-2	NA	TRBD2	TRBV7-9	TGTGCCAGCAGCTCATGGACTAGACCCGGGGAGCTGTTTTTT	CASSSWTRPGELFF
18	TRBJ2-7	NA	NA	TRBV19	TGTGCCAGTAGTAAACGGCGATATCTAACAGGGAGCTCCTACGAGCAGTACTTC	CASSKRRYLTGSSYEQYF
17	TRBJ2-1	NA	TRBD2	TRBV5-8	TGTGCCAGCAGATCAGCCGGGACTAGCGGGGGTTACAATGAGCAGTTCTTC	CASRSAGTSGGYNEQFF